This T cell receptor (beta chain) originates from a study of blood T cell repertoires in COVID-19. Study-wide context: The study drew acute and convalescent COVID-19 samples from the United States, Italy and Spain.

Produced via immunoSEQ multiplex PCR; TCRdb's table is partial and in-frame only. The sample has over 350,000 clones, nearly 90% seen once; the top ten hold roughly 1.8%. All enrollees were roughly 18 to 89 years old and from some 24 US areas. The TCR originated in a woman aged 18-29 years with acute COVID-19. The sequencing sample was made of PBMCs or T cells enriched from blood (not recorded which).

The CDR3 DNA reads as TGTGCCAGCAGTGATCCTGATCAGCCCCAGCATTTT. It translates to CASSDPDQPQHF. The chain recombines TRBV2 with TRBJ1-5; D gene unclear. Per germline, CDR1 SNHLY and CDR2 FYNNEI. The germline V and J ends were trimmed by 3 bases and 5 bases, with 5 bases remaining between them. The CDR3 has 12 residues.